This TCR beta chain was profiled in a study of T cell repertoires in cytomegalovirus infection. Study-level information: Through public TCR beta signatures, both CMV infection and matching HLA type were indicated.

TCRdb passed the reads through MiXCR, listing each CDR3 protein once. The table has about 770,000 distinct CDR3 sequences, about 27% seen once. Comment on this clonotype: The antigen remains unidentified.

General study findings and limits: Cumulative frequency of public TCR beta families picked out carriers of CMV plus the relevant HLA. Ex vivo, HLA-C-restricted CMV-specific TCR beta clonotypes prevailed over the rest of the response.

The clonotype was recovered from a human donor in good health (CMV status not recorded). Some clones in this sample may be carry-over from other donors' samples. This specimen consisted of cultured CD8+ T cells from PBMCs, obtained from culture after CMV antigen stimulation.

The CDR3 loop is CAISEGEDGYTF. For the CDR3, the DNA is TGTGCCATCAGTGAGGGCGAGGATGGCTACACCTTC. The chain employs TRBV10-3 and TRBJ1-2; no firm D call. Looked up from germline, CDR1 is ENHRY and CDR2 is SYGVKD. Trimming shortened V by 2 bases and J by 6 bases, and 7 bases separated the two germline ends. The CDR3 has 12 amino acids.